This T cell receptor beta chain was profiled in a study of blood T cell repertoires in COVID-19. Study context: Sample material is recorded as cDNA or gDNA derived from T cells, B-cell-depleted T cells, or PBMCs.

Generated by immunoSEQ multiplex PCR, the TCRdb table keeps only in-frame clones and is missing some. The sample consists of over 250,000 clones, approximately 89% of them appearing once. Sequencing was performed on peripheral blood. The TCR was taken from a woman in her sixties or seventies with acute or convalescent COVID-19.

The CDR3 protein is CASSERGSNQPQHF. Here the CDR3 DNA reads TGTGCCAGCAGTGAAAGGGGGAGCAATCAGCCCCAGCATTTT. The genes are TRBV2 and TRBJ1-5, with D perhaps TRBD1 (6 bases). Looked up from germline, CDR1 is SNHLY and CDR2 is FYNNEI. The V end was cut by 2 bases, the J end by 1 base, with 6 bases between. This CDR3 region has 14 residues.